This passage covers 10 T cell receptor beta chains from one sample sequenced in a study of response to subunit inactivated influenza vaccine listed by TCRdb under 2018. The method behind the library was RT-PCR. TCRdb shows the sequencer as Illumina HiSeq 2500. TCRdb itself trimmed the public reads at Q25 with fastp, ran MiXCR and retained productive beta chains. Merged by CDR3 protein, the rows form single entries marked with the most common genes and DNA. This sample holds about 780,000 distinct CDR3 sequences; around 20% were observed only once. 11% of the sample lies in the top ten. Sequenced here: PBMCs from blood, sampled 5 to 6 days after vaccination. The source is a man in his forties or fifties who received an inactivated influenza vaccine. Donor details come from another sample of the same person, matched by shared clones.

This clonotype was seen at least ten times. The junction departs from the called germline gene at one end, perhaps through a read error. The rearrangement uses TRBV6-5 and TRBJ2-7; D may be TRBD1 (5 bases). The germline gives CDR1 MNHEY, CDR2 SVGAGI. The CDR3 covers 14 residues. For the CDR3, the DNA is TGTGCCAGCAGTTACTCAACAGGTACCTATGAGCAGTACTTC. Residues: CASSYSTGTYEQYF.

The chain is built from TRBV27 and TRBJ1-1; perhaps TRBD1 as D (5 bases). The ends were cut back, 4 bases at V and 0 bases at J, with 12 bases in the middle. Germline V gives CDR1 MNHEY, CDR2 SMNVEV (reference sequence). The CDR3 has 15 amino acids. CDR3: CASSSPSGMNTEAFF. The CDR3 DNA reads TGTGCCAGCAGTTCCCCGTCAGGGATGAACACTGAAGCTTTCTTT.

This sequence joins TRBV7-2 and TRBJ2-3, with no clear D. CDR3 length: 15 amino acids. Trimming took off 3 bases at V and 4 bases at J, with 14 bases between the two ends. Germline CDR1 is SGHTA and CDR2 is FQGNSA. CDR3 sequence (DNA): TGTGCCAGCAGCTTCCTTATGGAATTGGCAGATACGCAGTATTTT. Translated, it gives CASSFLMELADTQYF. Looking up the rest from reference TRBV7-2 and TRBJ2-3 gives the full variable domain: GAGVSQSPSNKVTEKGKDVELRCDPISGHTALYWYRQSLGQGLEFLIYFQGNSAPDKSGLPSDRFSAERTGGSVSTLTIQRTQQEDSAVYLCASSFLMELADTQYFGPGTRLTVL.

The chain combines TRBV11-2 with TRBJ2-5; D gene uncertain. Trimming left V 0 bases short and J 2 bases short, with 25 bases between. Germline CDR1 and CDR2: SGHAT and FQNNGV. This CDR3 comprises 20 residues. The CDR3 protein is CASSLESPLDGLYLQETQYF. The DNA of the CDR3 is TGTGCCAGCAGCTTAGAGTCCCCCCTCGACGGCCTGTACTTACAAGAGACCCAGTACTTC.

There are many counts of this clonotype. The V call is TRBV29-1, the J call TRBJ1-4, with D tentatively TRBD1 (5 bases). The ends were cut back, 7 bases at V and 7 bases at J, with 19 bases in the middle. From germline, CDR1 is SQVTM and CDR2 ANQGSEA. This CDR3 is 14 amino acids long. The CDR3 DNA reads as TGCAGCGCCGAAGTTCGGGGGAGGAGTGAAAAACTGTTTTTT. This translates into CSAEVRGRSEKLFF.

There are a few counts of this clonotype. The chain carries TRBV20-1 and TRBJ1-4; 8 nucleotides agree with TRBD1. The CDR3 has 13 amino acids. Germline V CDR1 and CDR2: DFQATT, SNEGSKA (reference sequence). CDR3 loop: CRGRDRRNEKLFF. In nucleotides, the CDR3 is TGCAGAGGCCGGGACAGGCGAAATGAAAAACTGTTTTTT.

This clonotype turned up a few times. The chain carries TRBV20-1 and TRBJ1-5, with D possibly TRBD1 on 6 matching bases. There are 14 residues in the CDR3. The V gene's germline CDR1 is DFQATT and CDR2 SNEGSKA (reference sequence). V lost 2 bases, J lost 2 bases, and 10 bases lay in between. DNA for the CDR3: TGCAGTGCTAGATATCCAGGGGGCAATCAGCCCCAGCATTTT. Protein sequence: CSARYPGGNQPQHF.

V gene TRBV6-1 combines with J gene TRBJ1-6; D is ambiguous. The CDR3 has 14 residues. V was clipped by 6 bases and J by 5 bases, with 11 bases between them. Germline-derived CDR1 and CDR2 are MNHNS and SASEGT. CDR3 protein: CASSAGRDNSPLHF. The CDR3 DNA is TGTGCCAGCAGCGCCGGACGGGATAATTCACCCCTCCACTTT.

The rearrangement links TRBV7-9 to TRBJ2-3; 9 bases agree with TRBD1. The CDR3 covers 15 residues. V trimming: 3 bases; J trimming: 4 bases; junction bases outside the gene matches: 5. CDR1 is SEHNR and CDR2 is FQNEAQ in the germline V gene (reference sequence). CDR3 protein: CASSFTGGLADTQYF. Written as DNA, the CDR3 is TGTGCCAGCAGCTTTACAGGGGGCCTCGCAGATACGCAGTATTTT. The complete variable domain, with remaining parts taken from reference TRBV7-9 and TRBJ2-3, reads DTGVSQNPRHKITKRGQNVTFRCDPISEHNRLYWYRQTLGQGPEFLTYFQNEAQLEKSRLLSDRFSAERPKGSFSTLEIQRTEQGDSAMYLCASSFTGGLADTQYFGPGTRLTVL.

V and J are TRBV7-2 and TRBJ2-5; D assignment may be TRBD1 or TRBD2 (5 bases each). Germline V gene data show CDR1 as SGHTA and CDR2 as FQGNSA. V gave up 1 base and J gave up 4 bases, with 19 bases separating them. The CDR3 length is 17 residues. The CDR3 nucleotides read TGTGCCAGCAGCTTAGGAGTGGGCGGGCCCGGGGCAGAGACCCAGTACTTC. Protein sequence: CASSLGVGGPGAETQYF. Filled out from reference TRBV7-2 and TRBJ2-5, the complete variable domain reads GAGVSQSPSNKVTEKGKDVELRCDPISGHTALYWYRQSLGQGLEFLIYFQGNSAPDKSGLPSDRFSAERTGGSVSTLTIQRTQQEDSAVYLCASSLGVGGPGAETQYFGPGTRLLVL.